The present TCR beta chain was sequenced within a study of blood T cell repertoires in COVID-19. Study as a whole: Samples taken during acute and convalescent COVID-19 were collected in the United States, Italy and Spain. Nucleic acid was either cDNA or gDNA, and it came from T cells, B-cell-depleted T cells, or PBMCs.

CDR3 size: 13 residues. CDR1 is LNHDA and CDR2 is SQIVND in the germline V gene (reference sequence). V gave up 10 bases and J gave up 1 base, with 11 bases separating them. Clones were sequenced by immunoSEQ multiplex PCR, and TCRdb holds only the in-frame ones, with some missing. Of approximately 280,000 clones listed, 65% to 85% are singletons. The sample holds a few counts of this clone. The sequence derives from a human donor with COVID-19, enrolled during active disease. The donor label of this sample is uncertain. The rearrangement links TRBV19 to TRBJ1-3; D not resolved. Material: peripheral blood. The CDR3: CATDEGSGNTIYF. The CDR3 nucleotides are TGTGCCACCGACGAGGGTTCTGGAAACACCATATATTTT.